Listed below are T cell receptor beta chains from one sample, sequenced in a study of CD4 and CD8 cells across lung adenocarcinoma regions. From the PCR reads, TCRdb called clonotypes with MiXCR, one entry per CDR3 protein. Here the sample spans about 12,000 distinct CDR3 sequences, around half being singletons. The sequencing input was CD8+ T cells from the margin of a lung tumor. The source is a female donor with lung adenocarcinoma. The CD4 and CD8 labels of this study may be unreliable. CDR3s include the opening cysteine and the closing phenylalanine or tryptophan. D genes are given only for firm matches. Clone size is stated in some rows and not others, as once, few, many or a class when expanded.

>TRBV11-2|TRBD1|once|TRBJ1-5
CASSPTGGNQPQHF
TGTGCCAGCAGCCCTACAGGGGGAAATCAGCCCCAGCATTTT
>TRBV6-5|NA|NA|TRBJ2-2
CASSHLLGTETLYF
TGTGCCAGCAGTCACCTTCTGGGCACCGAGACGCTGTATTTT
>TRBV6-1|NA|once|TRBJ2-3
CASRGTGARGTETQYF
TGTGCCAGCAGGGGAACCGGGGCCCGGGGCACAGAGACGCAGTACTTT
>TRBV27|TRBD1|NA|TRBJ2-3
CASTRTGSGTQFF
TGTGCCAGCACCAGGACAGGGTCAGGTACGCAGTTTTTT
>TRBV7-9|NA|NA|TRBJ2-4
CASSLGGADIQYF
TGTGCCAGCAGCTTAGGGGGGGCTGACATTCAGTACTTC
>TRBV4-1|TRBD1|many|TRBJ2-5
CASSHGTGGTRETQYF
TGCGCCAGCAGCCACGGGACAGGGGGCACTAGGGAGACCCAGTACTTC
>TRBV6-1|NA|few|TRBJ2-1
CASSSLTAAAQQFF
TGTGCCAGCAGCTCCCTAACGGCGGCGGCCCAGCAGTTCTTC
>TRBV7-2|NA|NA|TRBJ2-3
CASSAPLDRATDAQYF
TGTGCCAGCAGCGCGCCTTTGGACAGAGCCACAGATGCGCAGTATTTT
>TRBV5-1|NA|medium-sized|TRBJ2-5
CASQHWDLSQETQYF
TGCGCCAGCCAACATTGGGATCTATCCCAAGAGACCCAGTACTTC
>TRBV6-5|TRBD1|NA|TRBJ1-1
CASSYAGQGGTEAFF
TGTGCCAGCAGTTACGCGGGACAGGGAGGCACTGAAGCTTTCTTT
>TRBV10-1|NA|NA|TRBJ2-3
CASRGSGGGDTETQYF
TGCGCCAGCAGGGGGTCAGGAGGCGGGGACACAGAGACGCAGTATTTT
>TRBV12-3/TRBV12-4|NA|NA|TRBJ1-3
CASSRGPASGNTIYF
TGTGCCAGCAGTCGTGGACCGGCCTCTGGAAACACCATATATTTT
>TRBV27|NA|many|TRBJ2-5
CASSLSYLALGETQYF
TGTGCCAGCAGTTTATCATACTTGGCACTAGGGGAGACCCAGTACTTC
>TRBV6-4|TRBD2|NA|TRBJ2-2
CASSGTSTGELFF
TGTGCCAGCAGTGGGACTAGCACCGGGGAGCTGTTTTTT
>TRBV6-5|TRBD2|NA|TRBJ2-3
CASSSGLASTDTQYF
TGTGCCAGCAGTTCCGGACTAGCGAGCACAGATACGCAGTATTTC
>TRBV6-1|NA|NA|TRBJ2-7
CASSDVDGTYEQYF
TGTGCCAGCAGTGATGTGGACGGTACCTACGAGCAGTACTTC
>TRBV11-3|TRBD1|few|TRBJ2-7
CASSLDGDRDYEQYF
TGTGCCAGCAGCTTAGACGGGGACAGGGACTACGAGCAGTACTTC
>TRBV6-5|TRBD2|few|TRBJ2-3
CASSFQTSGLSTDTQYF
TGTGCCAGCAGTTTCCAGACTAGCGGGCTTAGCACAGATACGCAGTATTTT
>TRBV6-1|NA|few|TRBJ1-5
CASSVTSVNSNQPQHF
TGTGCCAGCAGTGTTACGTCGGTGAATAGCAATCAGCCCCAGCATTTT
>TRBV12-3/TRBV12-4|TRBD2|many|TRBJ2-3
CASSWTSFRNPDTQYF
TGTGCCAGCAGTTGGACTAGTTTCCGAAACCCCGATACGCAGTATTTT
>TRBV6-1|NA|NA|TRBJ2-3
CASWSTGTQYF
TGTGCCAGCTGGTCCACCGGGACGCAGTATTTT
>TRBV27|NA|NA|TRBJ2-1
CASSVAVRDVSYNERFF
TGTGCCAGCAGCGTAGCGGTACGGGATGTTTCCTACAATGAGCGGTTCTTC
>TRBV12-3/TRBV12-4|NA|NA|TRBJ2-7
CASSDWGRSSYEQYF
TGTGCCAGCAGTGATTGGGGCCGAAGCTCCTACGAGCAGTACTTC
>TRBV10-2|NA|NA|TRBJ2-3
CAAGTWDTNMQYF
TGCGCAGCGGGGACGTGGGACACAAATATGCAGTATTTC
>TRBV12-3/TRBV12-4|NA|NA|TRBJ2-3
CASSLGGDLDTQYF
TGTGCCAGCAGTTTAGGGGGGGACCTAGATACGCAGTATTTT
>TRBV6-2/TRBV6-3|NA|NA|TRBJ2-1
CASSFQDYNEQFF
TGTGCCAGCAGTTTCCAGGACTACAATGAGCAGTTCTTC
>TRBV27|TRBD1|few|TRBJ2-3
CASTRTGTGTQYF
TGTGCCAGCACCAGGACAGGGACCGGTACGCAGTATTTT
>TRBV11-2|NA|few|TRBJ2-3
CASSLDRADTQYF
TGTGCCAGCAGCTTAGATCGCGCAGATACGCAGTATTTT
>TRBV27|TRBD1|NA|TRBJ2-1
CASSLDRVGEQFF
TGTGCCAGCAGTTTAGACAGGGTGGGGGAGCAGTTCTTC